The T cell receptor beta chain under discussion was sequenced for a study of post-analysis software for immune sequencing data. Study-level points and caveats: Five TRBV segments, including TRBV5-6, TRBV5-1 and TRBV20-1, were more frequent in patients than controls.

Each TCR beta cDNA library carried unique molecular identifiers. TCRdb re-called the PCR reads with MiXCR, one entry per CDR3 protein. This table holds 350,000 to 450,000 distinct CDR3 sequences, approximately 42% found once. This CDR3 contains 15 residues. V lost 4 bases, J lost 3 bases, and 5 bases stayed unmatched. Germline CDR1 MNHEY, CDR2 SVGAGI. This clonotype was recorded a few times. Antigen specificity is unknown. The rearrangement uses TRBV6-5 and TRBJ2-5; 10 bases match TRBD1. Sequences were obtained from blood. The receptor comes from a girl aged 2 to 9 with multiple sclerosis. This chain's CDR3 is CASSSPGQGKETQYF. CDR3 in DNA: TGTGCCAGCAGTTCTCCGGGACAGGGGAAAGAGACCCAGTACTTC.